This T cell receptor (beta chain) was sequenced during a study of early T cells in non-severe SARS-CoV-2 infection. On the study more broadly: Bulk RNA isolated from unsorted whole blood underwent sequencing; chains were not paired.

This clonotype was observed a handful of times. Its antigen is undetermined. Study-level points and caveats: VDJdb-based matching was biased toward anti-spike CD8 responses and missed private and CD4 specificities.

CDR1 and CDR2 (germline): SGHDN, FVKESK. The V end lost 4 bases, the J end lost 5 bases, and 9 bases lay between the germline ends. The CDR3 extends over 13 amino acids. Researchers attached unique molecular identifiers to individual cDNA molecules. TCRdb reprocessed the 5' RACE reads via MiXCR and lists one record per CDR3 protein. This repertoire shows roughly 65,000 distinct CDR3 sequences, 9.5% to 15% found once; its top ten account for less than 2%. The source is an adult who was a healthcare worker with PCR-confirmed SARS-CoV-2 infection or an uninfected control (not recorded which). Sample: whole blood. The chain uses TRBV14 and TRBJ2-1; D gene unclear. In DNA, the CDR3 is TGTGCCAGCAGCCCACTTTCTGACAATGAGCAGTTCTTC. Residues: CASSPLSDNEQFF.